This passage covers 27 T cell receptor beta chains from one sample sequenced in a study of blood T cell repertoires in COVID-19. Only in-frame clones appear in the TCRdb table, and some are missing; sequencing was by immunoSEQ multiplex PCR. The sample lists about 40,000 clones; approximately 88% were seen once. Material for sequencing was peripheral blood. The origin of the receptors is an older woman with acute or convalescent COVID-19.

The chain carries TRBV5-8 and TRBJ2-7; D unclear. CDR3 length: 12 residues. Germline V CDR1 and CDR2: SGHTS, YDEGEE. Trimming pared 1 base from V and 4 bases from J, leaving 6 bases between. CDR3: CASSLIPYEQYV. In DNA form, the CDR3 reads TGTGCCAGCAGCTTGATCCCATACGAGCAGTACGTC.

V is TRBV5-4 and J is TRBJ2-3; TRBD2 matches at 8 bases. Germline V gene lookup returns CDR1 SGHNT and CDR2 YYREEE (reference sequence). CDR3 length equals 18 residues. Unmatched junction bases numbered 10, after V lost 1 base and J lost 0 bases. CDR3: CASSLRLAGSASTDTQYF. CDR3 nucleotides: TGTGCCAGCAGCTTGCGGCTAGCGGGTAGCGCTAGCACAGATACGCAGTATTTT.

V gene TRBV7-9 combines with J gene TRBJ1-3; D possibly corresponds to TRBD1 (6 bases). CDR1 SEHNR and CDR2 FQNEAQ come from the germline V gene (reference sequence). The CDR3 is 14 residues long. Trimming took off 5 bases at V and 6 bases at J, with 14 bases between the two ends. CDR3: CASSRRTVENTIYF. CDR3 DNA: TGTGCCAGCAGCCGCCGGACAGTGGAAAACACCATATATTTT.

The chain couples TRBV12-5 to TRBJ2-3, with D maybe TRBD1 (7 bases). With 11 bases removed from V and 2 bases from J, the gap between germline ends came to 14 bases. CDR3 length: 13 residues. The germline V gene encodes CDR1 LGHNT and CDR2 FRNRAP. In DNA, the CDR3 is TGTGCTGGCTCAGGGGGGCCCACAGATACGCAGTATTTT. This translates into CAGSGGPTDTQYF.

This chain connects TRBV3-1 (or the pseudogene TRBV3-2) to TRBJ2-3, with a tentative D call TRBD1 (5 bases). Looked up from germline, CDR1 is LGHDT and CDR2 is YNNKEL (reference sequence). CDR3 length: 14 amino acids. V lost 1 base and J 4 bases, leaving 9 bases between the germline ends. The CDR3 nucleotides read TGTGCCAGCAGCCAAGGATCAGGGCCAGATACGCAGTATTTT. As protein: CASSQGSGPDTQYF.

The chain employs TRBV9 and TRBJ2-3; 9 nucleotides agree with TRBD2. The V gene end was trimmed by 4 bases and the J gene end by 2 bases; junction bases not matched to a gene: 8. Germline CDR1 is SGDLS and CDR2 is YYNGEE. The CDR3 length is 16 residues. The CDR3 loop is CASSPQAGGLTDTQYF. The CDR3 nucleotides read TGTGCCAGCAGCCCCCAAGCGGGAGGCCTCACAGATACGCAGTATTTT.

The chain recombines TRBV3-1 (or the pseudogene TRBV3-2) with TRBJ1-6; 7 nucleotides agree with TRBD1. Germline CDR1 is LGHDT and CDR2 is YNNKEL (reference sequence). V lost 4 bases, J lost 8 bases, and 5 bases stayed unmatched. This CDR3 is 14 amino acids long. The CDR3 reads CASSPWDRHSPLHF. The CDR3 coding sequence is TGTGCCAGCAGCCCTTGGGACAGACATTCACCCCTCCACTTT.

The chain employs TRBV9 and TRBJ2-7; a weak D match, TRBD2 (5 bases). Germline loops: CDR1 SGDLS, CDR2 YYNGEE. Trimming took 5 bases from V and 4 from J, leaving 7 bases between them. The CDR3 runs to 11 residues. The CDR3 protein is CASRGSYEQYV. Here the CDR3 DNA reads TGTGCCAGCAGAGGGAGTTACGAGCAGTACGTC.

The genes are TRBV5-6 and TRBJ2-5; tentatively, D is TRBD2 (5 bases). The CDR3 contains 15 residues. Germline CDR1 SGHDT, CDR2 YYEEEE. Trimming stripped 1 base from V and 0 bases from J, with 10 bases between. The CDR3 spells CASSLKLDYQETQYF. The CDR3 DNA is TGTGCCAGCAGCTTGAAACTAGACTACCAAGAGACCCAGTACTTC.

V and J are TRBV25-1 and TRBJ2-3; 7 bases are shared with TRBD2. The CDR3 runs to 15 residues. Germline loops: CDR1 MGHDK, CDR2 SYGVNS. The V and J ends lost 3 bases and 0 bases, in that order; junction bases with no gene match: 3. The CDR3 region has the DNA TGTGCCAGCAGTGAGGTCGGGGGGAGCACAGATACGCAGTATTTT. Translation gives CASSEVGGSTDTQYF.

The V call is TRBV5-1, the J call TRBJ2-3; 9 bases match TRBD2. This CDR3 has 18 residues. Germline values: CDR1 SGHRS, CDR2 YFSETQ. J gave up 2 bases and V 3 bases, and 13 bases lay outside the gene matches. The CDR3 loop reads CASSSTVEAGGNTDTQYF. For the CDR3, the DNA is TGCGCCAGCAGCTCCACCGTCGAAGCGGGGGGAAACACAGATACGCAGTATTTT. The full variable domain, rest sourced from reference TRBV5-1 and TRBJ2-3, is KAGVTQTPRYLIKTRGQQVTLSCSPISGHRSVSWYQQTPGQGLQFLFEYFSETQRNKGNFPGRFSGRQFSNSRSEMNVSTLELGDSALYLCASSSTVEAGGNTDTQYFGPGTRLTVL.

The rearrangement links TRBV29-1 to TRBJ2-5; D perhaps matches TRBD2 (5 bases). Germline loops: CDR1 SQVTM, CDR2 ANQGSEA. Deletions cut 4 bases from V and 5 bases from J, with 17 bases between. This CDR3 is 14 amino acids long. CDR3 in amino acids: CSVALMAGGETQYF. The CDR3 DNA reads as TGCAGCGTTGCTTTGATGGCAGGCGGGGAGACCCAGTACTTC.

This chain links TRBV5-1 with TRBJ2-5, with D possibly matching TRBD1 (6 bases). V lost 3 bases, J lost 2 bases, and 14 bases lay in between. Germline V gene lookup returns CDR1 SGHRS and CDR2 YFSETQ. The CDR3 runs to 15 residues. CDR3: CASSSQGLEQETQYF. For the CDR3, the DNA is TGCGCCAGCAGCTCACAGGGTCTCGAACAAGAGACCCAGTACTTC.

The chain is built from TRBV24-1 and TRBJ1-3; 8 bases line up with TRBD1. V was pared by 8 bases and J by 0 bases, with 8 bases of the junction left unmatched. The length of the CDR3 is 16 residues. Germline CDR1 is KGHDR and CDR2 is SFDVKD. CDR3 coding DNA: TGTGCCACCACGGACAGGGATGGCTCCTCTGGAAACACCATATATTTT. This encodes CATTDRDGSSGNTIYF.

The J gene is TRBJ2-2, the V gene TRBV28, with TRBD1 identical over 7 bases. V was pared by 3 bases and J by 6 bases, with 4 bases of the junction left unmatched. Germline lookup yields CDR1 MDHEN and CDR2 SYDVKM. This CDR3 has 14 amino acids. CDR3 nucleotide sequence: TGTGCCAGCAGTTTGGGACAGCCCTCCGGGGAGCTGTTTTTT. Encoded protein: CASSLGQPSGELFF.

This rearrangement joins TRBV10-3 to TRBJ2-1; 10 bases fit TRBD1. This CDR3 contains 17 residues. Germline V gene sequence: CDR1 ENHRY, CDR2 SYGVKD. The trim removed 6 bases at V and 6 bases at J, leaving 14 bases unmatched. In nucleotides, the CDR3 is TGTGCCATCAGACCGGGACAGGGGTCAGGCGATCCCAATGAGCAGTTCTTC. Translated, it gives CAIRPGQGSGDPNEQFF.

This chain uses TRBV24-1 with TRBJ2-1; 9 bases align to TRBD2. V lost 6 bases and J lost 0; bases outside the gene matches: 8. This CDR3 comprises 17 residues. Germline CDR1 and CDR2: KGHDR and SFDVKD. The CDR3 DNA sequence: TGTGCCACCAGTCCAGCGGGAGGACTTAGCTCCTACAATGAGCAGTTCTTC. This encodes CATSPAGGLSSYNEQFF.

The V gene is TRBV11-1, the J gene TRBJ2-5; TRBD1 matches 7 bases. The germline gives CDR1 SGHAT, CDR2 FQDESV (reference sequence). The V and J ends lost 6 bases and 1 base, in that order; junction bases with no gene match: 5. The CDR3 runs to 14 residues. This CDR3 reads CASSRDRSQETQYF. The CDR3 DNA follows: TGTGCCAGCAGTAGGGACAGAAGCCAAGAGACCCAGTACTTC.

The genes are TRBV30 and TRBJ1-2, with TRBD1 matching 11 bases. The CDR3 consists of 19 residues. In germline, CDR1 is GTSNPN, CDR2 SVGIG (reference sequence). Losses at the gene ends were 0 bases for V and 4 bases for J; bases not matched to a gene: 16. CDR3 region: CAWSVFGTGGIVSSYGYTF. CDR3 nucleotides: TGTGCCTGGAGTGTATTCGGGACAGGGGGAATAGTGTCAAGCTATGGCTACACCTTC.

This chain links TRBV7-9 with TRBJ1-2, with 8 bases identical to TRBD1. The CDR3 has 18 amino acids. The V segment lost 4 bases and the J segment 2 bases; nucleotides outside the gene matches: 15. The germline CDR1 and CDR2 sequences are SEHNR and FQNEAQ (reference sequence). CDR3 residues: CASSSEEDRALKNYGYTF. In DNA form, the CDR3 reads TGTGCCAGCAGCTCCGAGGAGGACAGGGCGCTAAAAAACTATGGCTACACCTTC.

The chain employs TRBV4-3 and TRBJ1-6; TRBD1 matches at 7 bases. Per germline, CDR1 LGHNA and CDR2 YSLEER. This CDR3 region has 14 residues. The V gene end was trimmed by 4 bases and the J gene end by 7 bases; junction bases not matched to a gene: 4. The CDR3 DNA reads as TGCGCCAGCAGCCCGGGACAGAGAAATTCACCCCTCCACTTT. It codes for CASSPGQRNSPLHF.

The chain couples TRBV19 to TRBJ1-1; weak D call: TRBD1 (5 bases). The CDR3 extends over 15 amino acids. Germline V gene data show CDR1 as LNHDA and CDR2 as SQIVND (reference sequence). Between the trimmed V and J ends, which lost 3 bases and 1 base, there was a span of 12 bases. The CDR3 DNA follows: TGTGCCAGTAGTATGAATGTGGGGGGGAACACTGAAGCTTTCTTT. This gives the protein CASSMNVGGNTEAFF.

CDR3 DNA sequence: TGTGCCAGCAGCTTGGGCGGGACGTCCTACAATGAGCAGTTCTTC. This gives the protein CASSLGGTSYNEQFF. This chain connects TRBV5-4 to TRBJ2-1, with D possibly being TRBD2 (6 bases). Trimming stripped 0 bases from V and 1 base from J, with 8 bases between. The CDR3 loop spans 15 amino acids. Looked up from germline, CDR1 is SGHNT and CDR2 is YYREEE (reference sequence). The full variable domain, its missing parts supplied by reference TRBV5-4 and TRBJ2-1, is ETGVTQSPTHLIKTRGQQVTLRCSSQSGHNTVSWYQQALGQGPQFIFQYYREEENGRGNFPPRFSGLQFPNYSSELNVNALELDDSALYLCASSLGGTSYNEQFFGPGTRLTVL.

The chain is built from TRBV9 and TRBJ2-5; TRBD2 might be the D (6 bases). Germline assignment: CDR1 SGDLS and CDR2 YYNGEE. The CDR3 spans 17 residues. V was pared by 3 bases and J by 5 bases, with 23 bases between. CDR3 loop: CASSAQEGLAGRETQYF. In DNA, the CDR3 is TGTGCCAGCAGCGCCCAGGAGGGACTCGCGGGGCGGGAGACCCAGTACTTC.

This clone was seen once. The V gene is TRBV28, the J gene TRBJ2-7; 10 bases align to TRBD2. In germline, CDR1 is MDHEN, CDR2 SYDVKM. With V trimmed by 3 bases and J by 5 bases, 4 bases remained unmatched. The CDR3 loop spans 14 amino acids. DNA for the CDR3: TGTGCCAGCAGTTTGTCTAGCGGGGGCCACGAGCAGTACGTC. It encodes CASSLSSGGHEQYV.

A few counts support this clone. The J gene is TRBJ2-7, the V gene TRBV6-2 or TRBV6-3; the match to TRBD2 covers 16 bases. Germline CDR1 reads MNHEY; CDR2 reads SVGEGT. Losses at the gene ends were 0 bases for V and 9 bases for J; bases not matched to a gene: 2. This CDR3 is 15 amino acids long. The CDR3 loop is CASSYSGLAGGRQYV. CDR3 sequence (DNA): TGTGCCAGCAGTTACTCGGGACTAGCGGGGGGGCGGCAGTACGTC.

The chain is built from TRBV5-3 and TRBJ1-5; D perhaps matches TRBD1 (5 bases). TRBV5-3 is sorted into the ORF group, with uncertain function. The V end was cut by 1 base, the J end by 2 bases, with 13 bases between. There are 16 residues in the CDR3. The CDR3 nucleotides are TGTGCCAGAAGCTTGATTGGGGGGTTCGGCAATCAGCCCCAGCATTTT. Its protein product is CARSLIGGFGNQPQHF.